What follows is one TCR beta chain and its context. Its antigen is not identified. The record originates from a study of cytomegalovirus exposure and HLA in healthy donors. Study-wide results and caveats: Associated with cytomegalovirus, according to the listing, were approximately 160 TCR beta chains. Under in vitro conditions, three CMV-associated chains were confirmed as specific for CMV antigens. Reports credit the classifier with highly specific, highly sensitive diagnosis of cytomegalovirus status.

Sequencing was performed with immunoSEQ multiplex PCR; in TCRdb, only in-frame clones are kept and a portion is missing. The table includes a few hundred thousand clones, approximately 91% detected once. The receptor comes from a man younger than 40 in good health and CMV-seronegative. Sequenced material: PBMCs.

The CDR3 DNA sequence: TGTGCCAGCAGTTACTCACCCCAGGTTGCCAATGAGCAGTTCTTC. Translation gives CASSYSPQVANEQFF. This rearrangement joins TRBV6-6 to TRBJ2-1, with unresolved D. Germline V gene data show CDR1 as MNHNY and CDR2 as SVGAGI (reference sequence). V was shortened by 0 bases and J by 6 bases, with 12 bases between the two germline ends. The CDR3 length is 15 residues.